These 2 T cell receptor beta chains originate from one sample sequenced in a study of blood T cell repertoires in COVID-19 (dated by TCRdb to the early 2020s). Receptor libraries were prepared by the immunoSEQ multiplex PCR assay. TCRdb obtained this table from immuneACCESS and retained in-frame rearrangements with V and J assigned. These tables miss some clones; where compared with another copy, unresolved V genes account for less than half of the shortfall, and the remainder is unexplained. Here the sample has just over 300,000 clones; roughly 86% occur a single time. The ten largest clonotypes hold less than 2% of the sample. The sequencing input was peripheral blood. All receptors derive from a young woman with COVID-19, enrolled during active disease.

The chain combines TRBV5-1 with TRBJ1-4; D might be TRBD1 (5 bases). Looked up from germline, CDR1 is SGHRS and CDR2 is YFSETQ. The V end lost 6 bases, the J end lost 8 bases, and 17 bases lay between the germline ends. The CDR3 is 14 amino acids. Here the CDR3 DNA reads TGCGCCAGCACCCTGGGGGGATATACGGAAAAACTGTTTTTT. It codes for CASTLGGYTEKLFF.

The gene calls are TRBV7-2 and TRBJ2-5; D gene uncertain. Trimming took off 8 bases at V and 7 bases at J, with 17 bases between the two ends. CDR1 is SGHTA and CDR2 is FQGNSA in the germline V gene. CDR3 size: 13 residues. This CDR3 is CASGWSPRGTQYF. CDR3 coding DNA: TGTGCCAGCGGTTGGTCCCCGAGAGGGACCCAGTACTTC.